This entry concerns a single TCR beta chain. This sample is drawn from a study of T cells of healthy individuals. TCRdb re-called the 5' RACE reads with MiXCR, one entry per CDR3 protein. The sample includes tens of thousands of distinct CDR3 sequences, about 17% of them seen just once. The V and J ends lost 4 bases and 3 bases, in that order; junction bases with no gene match: 5. The germline V gene encodes CDR1 SGHVS and CDR2 FQNEAQ. CDR3 size: 14 residues. V and J are TRBV7-8 and TRBJ2-7, with 8 bases lining up with TRBD1. This TCR was recovered from a human donor in good health. The CDR3 sequence is CASSSRDRFYEQYF. CDR3 sequence (DNA): TGTGCCAGCAGCTCACGGGACAGGTTCTACGAGCAGTACTTC. Full variable domain (missing parts from reference TRBV7-8 and TRBJ2-7): GAGVSQSPRYKVAKRGQDVALRCDPISGHVSLFWYQQALGQGPEFLTYFQNEAQLDKSGLPSDRFFAERPEGSVSTLKIQRTQQEDSAVYLCASSSRDRFYEQYFGPGTRLTVT.